Below are 23 T cell receptor beta chains sequenced from a single sample in a study of blood T cell repertoires in COVID-19. Method: immunoSEQ multiplex PCR; TCRdb's copy keeps in-frame clones and lacks some. Of 200,000 or so clones listed, about 82% are singletons. Source material: peripheral blood. These receptors all stem from a woman in her 30s with acute or convalescent COVID-19.

To note about this clone: A junction end diverges from the germline sequence, so it may reflect a read error. This chain's CDR3 is CASREALQVYEQYF. Here the CDR3 DNA reads TGTGCCAGCAGAGAAGCGTTACAGGTCTACGAGCAGTACTTC. The chain links TRBV2 to TRBJ2-7, with D maybe TRBD1 (5 bases). This CDR3 region has 14 residues. Germline loops: CDR1 SNHLY, CDR2 FYNNEI.

This clone turned up a few times. The V and J genes are TRBV27 and TRBJ1-6; no reliable D call. There are 14 residues in the CDR3. Germline CDR1 reads MNHEY; CDR2 reads SMNVEV (reference sequence). Trimming took 2 bases from V and 14 from J, leaving 16 bases between them. The CDR3 DNA follows: TGTGCCAGCAGTTTAGCTCCCGGGTTTTCGGCCCTCCACTTT. It yields the protein CASSLAPGFSALHF.

The rearrangement joins TRBV3-1 (or the pseudogene TRBV3-2) to TRBJ1-4; D not certain. Germline assignment: CDR1 LGHDT and CDR2 YNNKEL (reference sequence). The CDR3 contains 13 residues. Trimming shortened V by 3 bases and J by 8 bases, and 10 bases separated the two germline ends. The CDR3 loop reads CASSHPGGEKLFF. CDR3 DNA sequence: TGTGCCAGCAGCCATCCAGGAGGGGAAAAACTGTTTTTT.

The chain recombines TRBV27 with TRBJ1-4; D not resolved. The CDR3 is 14 amino acids. Germline CDR1 and CDR2: MNHEY and SMNVEV (reference sequence). Trimming stripped 4 bases from V and 8 bases from J, with 14 bases between. CDR3 in amino acids: CASSSARSGEKLFF. CDR3 nucleotides: TGTGCCAGCAGTTCCGCCAGGTCTGGGGAAAAACTGTTTTTT. Together with reference TRBV27 and TRBJ1-4, the CDR3 gives the full variable domain: EAQVTQNPRYLITVTGKKLTVTCSQNMNHEYMSWYRQDPGLGLRQIYYSMNVEVTDKGDVPEGYKVSRKEKRNFPLILESPSPNQTSLYFCASSSARSGEKLFFGSGTQLSVL.

This chain joins TRBV5-1 and TRBJ2-1; a possible D gene is TRBD2 (7 bases). Germline assignment: CDR1 SGHRS and CDR2 YFSETQ. This CDR3 contains 15 residues. Between the trimmed V and J ends, which lost 3 bases and 6 bases, there was a span of 16 bases. The CDR3 loop reads CASSWEGGHINEQFF. The CDR3, as DNA: TGCGCCAGCAGCTGGGAGGGGGGACACATCAATGAGCAGTTCTTC.

This clone was detected only once. V usage is TRBV5-1 and J usage is TRBJ1-1; 8 bases are shared with TRBD1. The CDR3 contains 14 residues. Germline V lookup: CDR1 SGHRS, CDR2 YFSETQ. With 3 bases clipped from V and 2 bases from J, the junction kept 3 bases outside the gene matches. The CDR3 bases are TGCGCCAGCAGCTATGGACAGGGCAACACTGAAGCTTTCTTT. Protein sequence: CASSYGQGNTEAFF.

This rearrangement joins TRBV10-3 to TRBJ1-1; tentative D call: TRBD1 (5 bases). Germline-derived CDR1 and CDR2 are ENHRY and SYGVKD. This CDR3 is 13 amino acids long. Trimming cost V 3 bases and J 1 base, with 6 bases left between them. CDR3 nucleotides: TGTGCCATCAGTGATGGGGCGAACACTGAAGCTTTCTTT. Amino acids: CAISDGANTEAFF.

V and J are TRBV3-1 (or the pseudogene TRBV3-2) and TRBJ2-7, with a possible D match to TRBD1 (5 bases). In germline, CDR1 is LGHDT, CDR2 YNNKEL (reference sequence). Deletions cut 5 bases from V and 1 base from J, with 21 bases between. There are 17 residues in the CDR3. The CDR3 DNA reads as TGTGCCAGCAGCTTCGATATTGGGGCCCGAGGATCCTACGAGCAGTACTTC. This gives the protein CASSFDIGARGSYEQYF.

The chain uses TRBV4-3 and TRBJ1-5; D remains ambiguous. With 0 bases removed from V and 3 bases from J, the gap between germline ends came to 9 bases. This CDR3 is 15 amino acids long. Germline V gene lookup returns CDR1 LGHNA and CDR2 YSLEER. The CDR3 is CASSQDLSSNQPQHF. The CDR3 nucleotides read TGCGCCAGCAGCCAAGATCTCAGTTCCAATCAGCCCCAGCATTTT.

This clone was seen just once. The chain has TRBV5-4 and TRBJ2-7; D gene unclear. Germline V lookup: CDR1 SGHNT, CDR2 YYREEE (reference sequence). There are 13 residues in the CDR3. V was pared by 4 bases and J by 5 bases, with 13 bases between. The CDR3, as DNA: TGTGCCAGCAGCGTGGTTCCCTTTGACGAGCAGTACTTC. Its protein is CASSVVPFDEQYF.

This rearrangement joins TRBV5-5 to TRBJ2-7; TRBD1 matches 7 bases. Per germline, CDR1 SGHKS and CDR2 YYEKEE (reference sequence). The CDR3 sequence is 13 residues long. J gave up 4 bases and V 4 bases, and 5 bases lay outside the gene matches. CDR3 loop: CASSLETGYEQYF. The CDR3, as DNA: TGTGCCAGCAGCCTAGAGACAGGGTACGAGCAGTACTTC.

Only one count was recorded for this clone. The V gene is TRBV7-2, the J gene TRBJ1-2; D perhaps matches TRBD1 (6 bases). V was trimmed by 3 bases and J by 5 bases, leaving 10 bases between them. The CDR3 is 13 amino acids. CDR1 is SGHTA and CDR2 is FQGNSA in the germline V gene. CDR3 amino acids: CASSFGQIYGYTF. In DNA, the CDR3 is TGTGCCAGCAGCTTCGGACAGATTTATGGCTACACCTTC.

The chain is built from TRBV6-5 and TRBJ2-1, with 11 bases fitting TRBD2. CDR1 is MNHEY, CDR2 SVGAGI, per germline. This CDR3 has 13 amino acids. V lost 8 bases, J lost 6 bases, and 3 bases stayed unmatched. This CDR3 is CASATSGSNEQFF. The CDR3 DNA reads as TGTGCCAGCGCTACTAGCGGGAGCAATGAGCAGTTCTTC.

J is TRBJ1-1 and V is TRBV7-9; the D gene is possibly TRBD1 (6 bases). The germline CDR1 and CDR2 sequences are SEHNR and FQNEAQ (reference sequence). This CDR3 has 14 amino acids. The V and J ends lost 5 bases and 6 bases respectively, with 16 bases between them. CDR3 amino acids: CASSPGQKHPEAFF. CDR3 sequence (DNA): TGTGCCAGCAGCCCCGGACAGAAACACCCTGAAGCTTTCTTT.

The rearrangement joins TRBV12-3 or TRBV12-4 to TRBJ2-3; 8 positions agree with TRBD1. V lost 6 bases, J lost 5 bases, and 4 bases stayed unmatched. The CDR3 spans 13 residues. In DNA form, the CDR3 reads TGTGCCAGCAGCAGGGGGCTTGTAGATACGCAGTATTTT. It encodes CASSRGLVDTQYF.

This clone was detected only once. The J gene is TRBJ2-1, the V gene TRBV14; 7 bases are a match to TRBD2. The length of the CDR3 is 12 residues. Germline assignment: CDR1 SGHDN and CDR2 FVKESK. Trimming took 1 base from V and 13 from J; bases not matched to a gene: 4. The CDR3 DNA sequence: TGTGCCAGCAGCCAAGGAGGGAGGGCCCAGTTCTTC. It encodes CASSQGGRAQFF.

The J gene is TRBJ2-1, the V gene TRBV6-2 or TRBV6-3; 10 bases are shared with TRBD2. Unmatched junction bases numbered 11, after V lost 0 bases and J lost 6 bases. The V gene's germline CDR1 is MNHEY and CDR2 SVGEGT. The CDR3 runs to 18 residues. This chain's CDR3 is CASSYSGSGRAGGNEQFF. The CDR3 DNA reads TGTGCCAGCAGTTACTCTGGGAGCGGGAGGGCCGGGGGCAATGAGCAGTTCTTC.

The sample holds one count of this clone. The V and J genes are TRBV27 and TRBJ2-4, with a weak D call TRBD1 (6 bases). CDR1 MNHEY and CDR2 SMNVEV come from the germline V gene (reference sequence). The CDR3 totals 16 residues. V lost 5 bases and J lost 8, with 22 bases in between. The DNA of the CDR3 is TGTGCCAGCAGTCGCTACAGGGCCAATAGCCCAGACATTCAGTACTTC. Protein sequence: CASSRYRANSPDIQYF.

This chain uses TRBV2 with TRBJ2-2; weak D call: TRBD2 (5 bases). The germline V gene encodes CDR1 SNHLY and CDR2 FYNNEI. The V end was cut by 2 bases, the J end by 4 bases, with 8 bases between. This CDR3 has 14 residues. The CDR3 DNA reads TGTGCCAGCAGTGAACAGCGGCTCACCGGGGAGCTGTTTTTT. It is translated as CASSEQRLTGELFF. Full variable domain (outside the CDR3, taken from reference TRBV2 and TRBJ2-2): EPEVTQTPSHQVTQMGQEVILRCVPISNHLYFYWYRQILGQKVEFLVSFYNNEISEKSEIFDDQFSVERPDGSNFTLKIRSTKLEDSAMYFCASSEQRLTGELFFGEGSRLTVL.

V is TRBV15 and J is TRBJ1-1, with D tentatively TRBD1 (6 bases). Trimming took 7 bases from V and 1 from J, leaving 13 bases between them. Germline CDR1 and CDR2: LNHNV and YYDKDF (reference sequence). The CDR3 spans 14 residues. The DNA for the CDR3 is TGTGCCACCAACCGGGGGGCCGGGAACACTGAAGCTTTCTTT. Translating gives CATNRGAGNTEAFF.

The chain carries TRBV11-2 and TRBJ1-6; maybe TRBD1 (5 bases). CDR1 and CDR2 (germline): SGHAT, FQNNGV. V was trimmed by 5 bases and J by 6 bases, leaving 8 bases between them. The CDR3 spans 13 residues. The CDR3 protein is CASSGAINSPLHF. CDR3 coding DNA: TGTGCCAGCAGCGGGGCGATTAATTCACCCCTCCACTTT.

Only a few counts were recorded for this clone. This rearrangement joins TRBV5-4 to TRBJ1-4; 7 bases are a match to TRBD1. CDR1 is SGHNT, CDR2 YYREEE, per germline (reference sequence). There are 16 residues in the CDR3. J lost 4 bases, V lost 2 bases, and 8 bases had no gene match. CDR3: CASSLGARQGNEKLFF. CDR3 DNA: TGTGCCAGCAGCTTAGGAGCGAGACAGGGTAATGAAAAACTGTTTTTT.

V usage is TRBV10-1 and J usage is TRBJ2-3; TRBD2 aligns across 10 bases. This CDR3 has 15 amino acids. Germline trimming cut 3 bases from V and 5 bases from J; bases unmatched to any gene: 5. Germline V gene lookup returns CDR1 WNHNN and CDR2 SYGVQD (reference sequence). The CDR3 sequence is CASSEGASGGDTQYF. CDR3 sequence (DNA): TGCGCCAGCAGTGAAGGGGCTAGCGGGGGAGATACGCAGTATTTT.